What follows are 22 T cell receptor beta chains derived from one specimen sequenced in a study of radiotherapy plus CTLA-4 blockade in lung cancer. Sequencing was performed with immunoSEQ multiplex PCR; in TCRdb, only in-frame clones are kept and a portion is missing. The sample records roughly 100,000 clones, roughly 80% being singletons. The starting material was peripheral blood, obtained from a patient treated with radiotherapy plus ipilimumab. The receptors were gathered from a human donor with non-small cell lung cancer who had a partial response to radiotherapy plus ipilimumab.

This chain uses TRBV5-4 with TRBJ2-5, with 8 bases lining up with TRBD1. V shed 4 bases, J shed 5 bases, and the junction held 4 bases outside the gene matches. This CDR3 is 13 amino acids long. CDR1 and CDR2 (germline): SGHNT, YYREEE (reference sequence). The CDR3 loop is CASSPDREETQYF. The DNA of the CDR3 is TGTGCCAGCAGCCCGGACAGGGAGGAGACCCAGTACTTC. The whole variable domain, remainder taken from reference TRBV5-4 and TRBJ2-5, is ETGVTQSPTHLIKTRGQQVTLRCSSQSGHNTVSWYQQALGQGPQFIFQYYREEENGRGNFPPRFSGLQFPNYSSELNVNALELDDSALYLCASSPDREETQYFGPGTRLLVL.

The chain's CDR3 is CASSDGGSEKLFF. The CDR3 nucleotides read TGTGCCAGCAGTGACGGGGGGTCCGAAAAACTGTTTTTT. The J gene is TRBJ1-4, the V gene TRBV2, with D possibly matching TRBD1 (5 bases). CDR1 is SNHLY, CDR2 FYNNEI, per germline. The ends were cut back, 3 bases at V and 8 bases at J, with 10 bases in the middle. The CDR3 extends over 13 amino acids.

This chain uses TRBV5-4 with TRBJ2-7; 8 bases are a match to TRBD1. Germline V lookup: CDR1 SGHNT, CDR2 YYREEE (reference sequence). The CDR3 is 14 amino acids. V lost 7 bases, J lost 6 bases, and 12 bases stayed unmatched. The CDR3 protein is CASLKQGDVGEQYF. As DNA, the CDR3 is TGTGCCAGCCTCAAACAGGGGGATGTGGGCGAGCAGTACTTC.

This clone appeared once. V is TRBV19 and J is TRBJ2-6, with D maybe TRBD2 (5 bases). CDR3 size: 15 residues. The V end was cut by 3 bases, the J end by 5 bases, with 11 bases between. Per the germline V gene, CDR1 is LNHDA and CDR2 is SQIVND (reference sequence). CDR3 amino acids: CASSIGGSRANVLTF. Here the CDR3 DNA reads TGTGCCAGTAGTATTGGCGGGTCGAGGGCCAACGTCCTGACTTTC.

This clone was counted a few times. The V and J genes are TRBV2 and TRBJ1-5; a weak D match, TRBD1 (6 bases). Between the trimmed V and J ends, which lost 5 bases and 5 bases, there was a span of 13 bases. Per the germline V gene, CDR1 is SNHLY and CDR2 is FYNNEI. The CDR3 is 14 amino acids. The CDR3 sequence is CASSSQGGHQPQHF. CDR3 DNA: TGTGCCAGCAGTTCACAGGGTGGACATCAGCCCCAGCATTTT.

This clone was counted at least ten times. The chain is built from TRBV7-2 and TRBJ1-4; possibly TRBD1 for D (5 bases). CDR3 size: 14 residues. V lost 5 bases, J lost 4 bases, and 11 bases lay in between. In germline, CDR1 is SGHTA, CDR2 FQGNSA. The CDR3 DNA follows: TGTGCCAGCAGCCGGGGGGGGAGTAATGAAAAACTGTTTTTT. It is translated as CASSRGGSNEKLFF.

The genes are TRBV2 and TRBJ2-2; 7 bases map to TRBD1. V shed 7 bases, J shed 6 bases, and the junction held 11 bases outside the gene matches. The CDR3 has 15 amino acids. The V gene's germline CDR1 is SNHLY and CDR2 FYNNEI. CDR3 nucleotides: TGTGCCAGCAACCTCAGACAGGGCGTATCCGGGGAGCTGTTTTTT. Protein sequence: CASNLRQGVSGELFF.

This clone was counted between two and nine times. DNA of the CDR3: TGTGCCAGCTCACTAAGGGGTAGCGAGCAGTACTTC. Residues: CASSLRGSEQYF. V is TRBV18 and J is TRBJ2-7; the D gene is possibly TRBD1 (5 bases). V was shortened by 4 bases and J by 6 bases, with 10 bases between the two germline ends. Germline assignment: CDR1 KGHSH and CDR2 LQKENI. This CDR3 region has 12 residues.

The V gene is TRBV2, the J gene TRBJ2-2, with a weak D call TRBD2 (5 bases). V was shortened by 2 bases and J by 3 bases, with 13 bases between the two germline ends. This CDR3 has 16 amino acids. Germline V gene sequence: CDR1 SNHLY, CDR2 FYNNEI. CDR3 residues: CASSEWAGGYTGELFF. CDR3 DNA sequence: TGTGCCAGCAGTGAATGGGCAGGAGGTTACACCGGGGAGCTGTTTTTT.

The rearrangement links TRBV7-2 to TRBJ2-7, with D hard to call. The CDR3 has 13 amino acids. Per germline, CDR1 SGHTA and CDR2 FQGNSA. Trimming took off 5 bases at V and 6 bases at J, with 14 bases between the two ends. The CDR3 DNA reads TGTGCCAGCAGCACCAGATTCGCCGTCGAGCAGTACTTC. Translated: CASSTRFAVEQYF.

The chain couples TRBV7-6 to TRBJ2-1; TRBD2 matches 11 bases. The CDR3 runs 15 residues. J gave up 8 bases and V 2 bases, and 5 bases lay outside the gene matches. The germline CDR1 and CDR2 sequences are SGHVS and FNYEAQ. The CDR3 is CASSLRLAGWDEQFF. The CDR3 region has the DNA TGTGCCAGCAGCTTACGACTAGCGGGGTGGGATGAGCAGTTCTTC.

This chain joins TRBV10-2 and TRBJ2-7; D not certain. This CDR3 has 13 residues. Trimming cost V 4 bases and J 0 bases, with 7 bases left between them. Germline values: CDR1 WSHSY, CDR2 SAAADI. The CDR3 is CASSVLRSYEQYF. CDR3 in DNA: TGCGCCAGCAGTGTTCTGCGCTCCTACGAGCAGTACTTC.

V is TRBV5-1 and J is TRBJ1-5; possibly TRBD1 for D (6 bases). This CDR3 contains 15 residues. CDR1 and CDR2 (germline): SGHRS, YFSETQ. V gave up 0 bases and J gave up 4 bases, with 11 bases separating them. The CDR3 loop is CASSLGGQLNQPQHF. CDR3 nucleotide sequence: TGCGCCAGCAGCTTGGGAGGACAGCTTAATCAGCCCCAGCATTTT.

The chain links TRBV6-5 to TRBJ1-5; D possibly corresponds to TRBD1 (5 bases). The V and J ends lost 0 bases and 3 bases respectively, with 9 bases between them. Germline CDR1 reads MNHEY; CDR2 reads SVGAGI. The CDR3 sequence is 15 residues long. The CDR3 protein is CASSYSWGDNQPQHF. As DNA, the CDR3 is TGTGCCAGCAGTTACTCATGGGGGGACAATCAGCCCCAGCATTTT.

The rearrangement links TRBV4-1 to TRBJ2-1, with a weak D call TRBD2 (5 bases). Deletions cut 3 bases from V and 2 bases from J, with 17 bases between. CDR3 size: 17 residues. Germline V lookup: CDR1 MGHRA, CDR2 YSYEKL. This CDR3 is CASSHPSGKGTYNEQFF. CDR3 nucleotides: TGCGCCAGCAGCCACCCCTCGGGAAAAGGGACCTACAATGAGCAGTTCTTC.

The chain is built from TRBV6-5 and TRBJ2-1, with 12 bases identical to TRBD2. This CDR3 is built from 16 residues. Looked up from germline, CDR1 is MNHEY and CDR2 is SVGAGI. V was clipped by 4 bases and J by 10 bases; unmatched bases: 11. This CDR3 reads CASSSPGTSGRAEQFF. Written as DNA, the CDR3 is TGTGCCAGCAGTTCCCCTGGGACTAGCGGGCGCGCCGAGCAGTTCTTC.

The J gene is TRBJ1-1, the V gene TRBV20-1; D gene unclear. Per germline, CDR1 DFQATT and CDR2 SNEGSKA (reference sequence). This CDR3 is built from 11 residues. Trimming stripped 5 bases from V and 1 base from J, with 5 bases between. CDR3 sequence (DNA): TGCAGTGCTCTTAGGAACACTGAAGCTTTCTTT. This sequence encodes CSALRNTEAFF.

The chain recombines TRBV18 with TRBJ1-5; TRBD1 might be the D (6 bases). V shed 6 bases and J shed 4 bases, with 13 bases lying between them. This CDR3 is built from 14 residues. Germline V gene sequence: CDR1 KGHSH, CDR2 LQKENI. CDR3 amino acids: CASSLQGRNQPQHF. DNA for the CDR3: TGTGCCAGCTCGCTACAGGGTAGAAATCAGCCCCAGCATTTT. Filled out from reference TRBV18 and TRBJ1-5, the complete variable domain reads NAGVMQNPRHLVRRRGQEARLRCSPMKGHSHVYWYRQLPEEGLKFMVYLQKENIIDESGMPKERFSAEFPKEGPSILRIQQVVRGDSAAYFCASSLQGRNQPQHFGDGTRLSIL.

A remark on this clone: The same CDR3 also results from other DNA sequences found in this sample. The J gene is TRBJ2-7, the V gene TRBV28, with 7 bases that match TRBD1. Germline assignment: CDR1 MDHEN and CDR2 SYDVKM. The length of the CDR3 is 12 residues. V lost 6 bases, J lost 6 bases, and 5 bases stayed unmatched. The CDR3 sequence: CASSLQGTEQYF. The CDR3, as DNA: TGTGCCAGCAGCCTACAGGGGACCGAGCAGTACTTC.

This chain joins TRBV10-1 and TRBJ1-4; 9 bases agree with TRBD1. The CDR3 consists of 16 residues. The junction had 6 bases not matched to a gene; V was cut back by 4 bases and J by 3 bases. CDR1 is WNHNN, CDR2 SYGVQD, per germline (reference sequence). CDR3 loop: CASSAQGQGPNEKLFF. The DNA for the CDR3 is TGCGCCAGCAGTGCCCAGGGACAGGGACCTAATGAAAAACTGTTTTTT.

J is TRBJ2-5 and V is TRBV5-8; 10 bases fit TRBD2. The germline CDR1 and CDR2 sequences are SGHTS and YDEGEE. V lost 1 base to trimming and J lost 1 base; unmatched junction nucleotides: 4. This CDR3 is built from 16 residues. The CDR3 DNA sequence: TGTGCCAGCAGCTTGCAGGCTAGCGGGAGCCAAGAGACCCAGTACTTC. This translates into CASSLQASGSQETQYF.

This sequence joins TRBV7-9 and TRBJ2-7, with D possibly TRBD1 on 5 matching bases. The ends were cut back, 1 base at V and 5 bases at J, with 18 bases in the middle. Germline V lookup: CDR1 SEHNR, CDR2 FQNEAQ (reference sequence). The CDR3 runs 16 residues. The CDR3 region has the DNA TGTGCCAGCAGCTTAGAGCTAGGGGCCAGCAGAAACGAGCAGTACTTC. It encodes CASSLELGASRNEQYF.